The 21 T cell receptor beta chains presented below share a single source sample, sequenced in a study of tumor and adjacent non-tumor tissue in lung cancer. A modified ARM-PCR protocol with three rounds of nested PCR amplified TCRbeta. TCRdb reanalysed the multiplex PCR reads using MiXCR and keeps one entry per CDR3 protein. This sample has tens of thousands of distinct CDR3 sequences, with about 70% found just once. RNA was extracted from bulk tissue without any cell sorting. The sample taken for sequencing was lung tumor tissue. The receptor set was obtained from a man aged 60 to 75 with non-small cell lung cancer.

This clonotype has just one count. The final CDR3 position lacks the conserved phenylalanine or tryptophan, pointing to a likely read error. The gene calls are TRBV11-3 and TRBJ2-1; TRBD1 matches at 8 bases. The germline V gene has CDR1 SGHNT and CDR2 YENEEA. The CDR3 contains 16 residues. This CDR3 is CASSYSSGGGHNEQFL. In DNA form, the CDR3 reads TGCGCCAGCAGCTACTCGTCAGGGGGCGGCCACAATGAGCAGTTCTTG.

This clonotype was counted ten times or more. CDR3 sequence: CASSLDLTSTDTQYF. The CDR3 coding sequence is TGTGCCAGCAGCTTGGACTTAACTAGCACAGATACGCAGTATTTT. The chain has TRBV5-6 and TRBJ2-3; no definite D call. CDR1 and CDR2 from the germline V gene are SGHDT and YYEEEE. The CDR3 sequence is 15 residues long. V was trimmed by 0 bases and J by 0 bases, leaving 8 bases between them.

Regarding this clonotype: At one of its ends the junction is not consistent with the germline gene, which may arise from a read error. The chain is built from TRBV4-1 and TRBJ1-1; D is unresolved. This CDR3 has 13 residues. Germline V CDR1 and CDR2: MGHRA, YSYEKL. The chain's CDR3 is CAGSQVSNTEAFF. The CDR3 region has the DNA TGCGCCGGCAGCCAAGTTAGTAACACTGAAGCTTTCTTT.

This clonotype was counted once. The junction departs from the called germline gene at one end, perhaps through a read error. The V call is TRBV6-2 or TRBV6-3, the J call TRBJ2-1, with D hard to call. CDR1 and CDR2 from the germline V gene are MNHEY and SVGEGT. The CDR3 runs to 11 residues. The DNA of the CDR3 is TGTGCCAGCAATTCAAACAATGAGCAATTCTTC. Translated: CASNSNNEQFF.

This clonotype was counted a single time. Possible read error: a much larger clone is one base away. The gene calls are TRBV30 and TRBJ2-7; D not certain. Trimming took 4 bases from V and 5 from J, leaving 9 bases between them. CDR1 and CDR2 (germline): GTSNPN, SVGIG (reference sequence). This CDR3 has 11 residues. CDR3 bases: TGTGCCTGGAACCGGGCGGACGAGCAGTACTTC. This gives the protein CAWNRADEQYF.

This clonotype was found many times. The chain combines TRBV7-8 with TRBJ2-1; D perhaps matches TRBD2 (6 bases). Trimming cost V 5 bases and J 0 bases, with 14 bases left between them. CDR3 length: 16 amino acids. The germline V gene encodes CDR1 SGHVS and CDR2 FQNEAQ. CDR3 amino acids: CASSRNSGYSYNEQFF. CDR3 DNA: TGTGCCAGCAGCCGCAATAGCGGTTACTCCTACAATGAGCAGTTCTTC.

The rearrangement links TRBV2 to TRBJ2-2, with D uncertain. Between the trimmed V and J ends, which lost 7 bases and 2 bases, there was a span of 8 bases. CDR3 length: 13 residues. Germline CDR1 SNHLY, CDR2 FYNNEI. CDR3 bases: TGTGCCAGCACCTGGTCTAACACCGGGGAGCTGTTTTTT. Encoded protein: CASTWSNTGELFF.

In regard to this clonotype: This CDR3 is missing its conserved last phenylalanine or tryptophan, likely due to a read error. The V and J genes are TRBV11-2 and TRBJ2-1; 11 bases are a match to TRBD2. The CDR3 consists of 15 residues. Germline CDR1 reads SGHAT; CDR2 reads FQNNGV. V trimming: 9 bases; J trimming: 8 bases; junction bases outside the gene matches: 12. Written as DNA, the CDR3 is TGTGCCAGGAGCCCCCTGGGACTAGCGGCCCATGAGCAGTTCTTA. Translating gives CARSPLGLAAHEQFL.

This clonotype was seen repeatedly, ten times or more. Given a much more abundant clone one base away, this may be a read error. The chain uses TRBV11-2 and TRBJ2-2; tentative D call: TRBD1 (6 bases). Germline V CDR1 and CDR2: SGHAT, FQNNGV. The CDR3 extends over 14 amino acids. CDR3 residues: CASSSGQNTGELVF. For the CDR3, the DNA is TGTGCCAGCAGTTCAGGACAGAACACCGGGGAGCTGGTTTTT. Supplemented by reference TRBV11-2 and TRBJ2-2, the full variable domain reads EAGVAQSPRYKIIEKRQSVAFWCNPISGHATLYWYQQILGQGPKLLIQFQNNGVVDDSQLPKDRFSAERLKGVDSTLKIQPAKLEDSAVYLCASSSGQNTGELVFGEGSRLTVL.

A remark on this clonotype: The junction differs from germline at one of its ends, possibly a read error. This chain uses TRBV24-1 with TRBJ1-2; TRBD1 aligns across 7 bases. The CDR3 has 15 amino acids. CDR1 and CDR2 from the germline V gene are KGHDR and SFDVKD. The CDR3 sequence: CATCDPNRGGYGYTF. DNA for the CDR3: TGTGCCACCTGTGACCCAAACAGGGGTGGATATGGCTATACCTTC.

This sequence joins TRBV29-1 and TRBJ2-2; no clear D gene. The ends were cut back, 7 bases at V and 10 bases at J, with 22 bases in the middle. The CDR3 runs to 14 residues. Looked up from germline, CDR1 is SQVTM and CDR2 is ANQGSEA. The CDR3 here is CSAQPGSRAVELFF. The CDR3 DNA reads TGCAGCGCCCAGCCCGGGTCTAGAGCCGTGGAGCTGTTTTTT.

This clonotype was seen just once. Likely a read error: the CDR3 ends without its conserved phenylalanine or tryptophan. The DNA is left out, because the CDR3 cannot be placed on it with certainty; the CDR3 is given as TCRdb lists it. This chain links TRBV12-3 or TRBV12-4 with TRBJ2-7. Inclusive of both ends, the CDR3 amounts to 12 amino acids. The CDR3 here is CASSLNYYELYL.

The V gene is TRBV6-5, the J gene TRBJ2-4, with a tentative D call TRBD2 (6 bases). The CDR3 is 17 residues long. The germline CDR1 and CDR2 sequences are MNHEY and SVGAGI. V dropped 6 bases and J dropped 0 bases, with 18 bases sitting between them. The chain's CDR3 is CASSPGSSILAKNIQYF. The CDR3 nucleotides read TGTGCCAGCAGCCCCGGGAGTTCGATTCTAGCCAAAAACATTCAGTACTTC.

Details on this clonotype: This may be a read error: a much more frequent sequence differs by one nucleotide. The missing conserved phenylalanine or tryptophan at the end of this CDR3 makes a read error likely. The CDR3 sequence is CASSQSGQGSGANVLTL. For the CDR3, the DNA is TGTGCCAGCAGCCAATCGGGACAGGGAAGTGGGGCCAACGTCCTGACTCTC. The J gene is TRBJ2-6, the V gene TRBV7-9; 9 bases align to TRBD1. CDR1 and CDR2 (germline): SEHNR, FQNEAQ (reference sequence). CDR3 length: 17 residues. The V segment lost 5 bases and the J segment 3 bases; nucleotides outside the gene matches: 8.

The chain couples TRBV11-2 to TRBJ2-2; no clear D. The CDR3 runs 15 residues. V lost 0 bases to trimming and J lost 2 bases, with 7 bases between them. Germline V gene sequence: CDR1 SGHAT, CDR2 FQNNGV. The CDR3: CASSLDGVNTGELFF. The CDR3 bases are TGTGCCAGCAGCTTAGACGGAGTTAACACCGGGGAGCTGTTTTTT.

This clonotype has a handful of counts. The DNA for the CDR3 is TGTGCCACCAGCTCTAGCGGCTACGAGCAGTACTTC. Protein: CATSSSGYEQYF. This chain joins TRBV24-1 and TRBJ2-7; 7 nucleotides match TRBD2. The CDR3 runs 12 residues. From germline, CDR1 is KGHDR and CDR2 SFDVKD. J gave up 3 bases and V 7 bases, and 2 bases lay outside the gene matches.

This clonotype was recorded at least ten times. V is TRBV7-9 and J is TRBJ1-4; 8 bases are a match to TRBD1. This CDR3 comprises 16 residues. The V segment lost 0 bases and the J segment 3 bases; nucleotides outside the gene matches: 3. The germline gives CDR1 SEHNR, CDR2 FQNEAQ (reference sequence). The CDR3 nucleotides read TGTGCCAGCAGCTTAGCCAGGGGGCAGGCTAATGAAAAACTGTTTTTT. Protein: CASSLARGQANEKLFF. Drawing the rest from reference TRBV7-9 and TRBJ1-4, the complete variable domain is DTGVSQNPRHKITKRGQNVTFRCDPISEHNRLYWYRQTLGQGPEFLTYFQNEAQLEKSRLLSDRFSAERPKGSFSTLEIQRTEQGDSAMYLCASSLARGQANEKLFFGSGTQLSVL.

This clonotype has only a few counts. V gene TRBV16 combines with J gene TRBJ1-5; weak D call: TRBD1 (6 bases). The CDR3 length is 18 residues. V was shortened by 0 bases and J by 0 bases, with 15 bases between the two germline ends. Germline lookup yields CDR1 KGHSY and CDR2 FQNENV. CDR3 sequence reads: CASSQSSGATYSNQPQHF. The CDR3 nucleotides are TGTGCCAGCAGCCAATCTTCAGGGGCAACCTATAGCAATCAGCCCCAGCATTTT.

The J gene is TRBJ1-1, the V gene TRBV11-1; unclear D gene. The ends were cut back, 1 base at V and 13 bases at J, with 13 bases in the middle. The CDR3 loop spans 12 amino acids. From germline, CDR1 is SGHAT and CDR2 FQDESV (reference sequence). In nucleotides, the CDR3 is TGTGCCAGCAGCTTAGAGGACTCAGTTAATTTCTTT. Its protein product is CASSLEDSVNFF.

A remark on this clonotype: A much larger clone sits a single nucleotide away, making a read error possible. The chain uses TRBV28 and TRBJ2-7; unclear D gene. The ends were cut back, 1 base at V and 6 bases at J, with 10 bases in the middle. Germline assignment: CDR1 MDHEN and CDR2 SYDVKM. The CDR3 consists of 13 residues. CDR3 nucleotide sequence: TGTGCCAGCAGTTTATCCAACTTCTGCGAGCAGTACTTC. It yields the protein CASSLSNFCEQYF.

This clonotype occurred many times. The V call is TRBV6-2 or TRBV6-3, the J call TRBJ2-2; no clear D. V dropped 0 bases and J dropped 4 bases, with 9 bases sitting between them. Per the germline V gene, CDR1 is MNHEY and CDR2 is SVGEGT. This CDR3 is 15 amino acids long. The CDR3, as DNA: TGTGCCAGCAGTTACTCGGCCAGATTCACCGGGGAGCTGTTTTTT. Translation: CASSYSARFTGELFF.